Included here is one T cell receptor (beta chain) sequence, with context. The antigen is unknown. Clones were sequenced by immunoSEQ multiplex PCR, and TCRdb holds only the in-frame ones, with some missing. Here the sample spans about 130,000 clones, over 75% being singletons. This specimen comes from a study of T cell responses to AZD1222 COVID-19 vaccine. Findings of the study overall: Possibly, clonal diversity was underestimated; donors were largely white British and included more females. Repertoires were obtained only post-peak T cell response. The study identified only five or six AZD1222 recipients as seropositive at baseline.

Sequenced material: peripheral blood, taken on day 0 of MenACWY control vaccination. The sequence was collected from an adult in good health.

The CDR3 nucleotides read TGCGCCAGCAGGGGCCCGACAGCGAAACGCACAGATACGCAGTATTTT. It codes for CASRGPTAKRTDTQYF. V and J are TRBV10-1 and TRBJ2-3, with a weak D call TRBD1 (5 bases). Trimming pared 6 bases from V and 1 base from J, leaving 17 bases between. The germline V gene has CDR1 WNHNN and CDR2 SYGVQD (reference sequence). This CDR3 has 16 residues.